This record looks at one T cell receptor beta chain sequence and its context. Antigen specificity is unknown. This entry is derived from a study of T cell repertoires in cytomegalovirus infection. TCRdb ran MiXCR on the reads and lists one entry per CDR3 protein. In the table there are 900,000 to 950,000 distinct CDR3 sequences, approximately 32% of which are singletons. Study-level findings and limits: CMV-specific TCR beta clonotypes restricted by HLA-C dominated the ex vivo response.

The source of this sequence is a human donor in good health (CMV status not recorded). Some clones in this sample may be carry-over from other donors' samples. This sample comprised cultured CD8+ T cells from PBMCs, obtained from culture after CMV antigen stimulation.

The CDR3 bases are TGTGCCAGCACTCTCGGGACACCCTACAATGAGCAGTTCTTC. This encodes CASTLGTPYNEQFF. The J gene is TRBJ2-1, the V gene TRBV6-2 or TRBV6-3; maybe TRBD1 (6 bases). The CDR3 is 14 residues long. Between the trimmed V and J ends, which lost 7 bases and 2 bases, there was a span of 12 bases. Germline lookup yields CDR1 MNHEY and CDR2 SVGEGT.